These 30 T cell receptor beta chains were sequenced from one sample in a study of blood T cell repertoires in COVID-19. Some clones are missing from TCRdb's copy, which holds only in-frame ones; the method was immunoSEQ multiplex PCR. Of roughly 230,000 clones in the sample, about 90% are singletons; the top ten hold around 4%. The sample comprised PBMCs or T cells enriched from blood (not recorded which). The receptors were sampled from a woman aged 30 to 39 with acute COVID-19.

This clone came up once. The chain couples TRBV7-9 to TRBJ1-2, with 8 bases fitting TRBD1. Per the germline V gene, CDR1 is SEHNR and CDR2 is FQNEAQ (reference sequence). This CDR3 comprises 15 residues. The J segment lost 8 bases and the V segment lost 3 bases, leaving 11 bases of the junction unmatched. The CDR3 sequence is CASSFTPQGAWGYTF. The CDR3, as DNA: TGTGCCAGCAGCTTCACACCTCAGGGGGCCTGGGGCTACACCTTC. The entire variable domain, with the rest obtained from reference TRBV7-9 and TRBJ1-2, is as follows: DTGVSQNPRHKITKRGQNVTFRCDPISEHNRLYWYRQTLGQGPEFLTYFQNEAQLEKSRLLSDRFSAERPKGSFSTLEIQRTEQGDSAMYLCASSFTPQGAWGYTFGSGTRLTVV.

The rearrangement links TRBV10-1 to TRBJ2-4; D may be TRBD2 (6 bases). Trimming took 2 bases from V and 3 from J, leaving 8 bases between them. The CDR3 is 14 residues long. From germline, CDR1 is WNHNN and CDR2 SYGVQD (reference sequence). The DNA of the CDR3 is TGCGCCAGCAGTGAGGGGGGGAGCAAAAACATTCAGTACTTC. Its translation: CASSEGGSKNIQYF.

The V call is TRBV3-1 (or the pseudogene TRBV3-2), the J call TRBJ2-7; 9 bases line up with TRBD1. The CDR3 consists of 16 residues. The trim removed 6 bases at V and 5 bases at J, leaving 14 bases unmatched. The germline gives CDR1 LGHDT, CDR2 YNNKEL (reference sequence). CDR3 coding DNA: TGTGCCAGCAGTCATTTGGGACAGGGCAACGAGGACGAGCAGTACTTC. Translation: CASSHLGQGNEDEQYF.

This chain connects TRBV9 to TRBJ2-7, with 8 bases matching TRBD1. CDR1 is SGDLS and CDR2 is YYNGEE in the germline V gene. With V trimmed by 4 bases and J by 6 bases, 6 bases remained unmatched. The CDR3 is 13 amino acids. The CDR3 protein is CASSHGQGSEQYF. The DNA for the CDR3 is TGTGCCAGCAGCCACGGACAGGGTAGCGAGCAGTACTTC.

Comment on this clone: The identical CDR3 is also encoded by other nucleotide sequences in the sample. This chain links TRBV12-3 or TRBV12-4 with TRBJ1-1; perhaps TRBD1 as D (5 bases). The CDR3 covers 13 residues. Trimming took 3 bases from V and 4 from J, leaving 9 bases between them. The CDR3 coding sequence is TGTGCCAGCAGTTTTACGGGGGGCACTGAAGCTTTCTTT. It encodes CASSFTGGTEAFF.

V usage is TRBV11-3 and J usage is TRBJ2-5, with 10 bases that match TRBD1. The CDR3 is made up of 15 amino acids. J lost 3 bases, V lost 3 bases, and 4 bases had no gene match. Germline V gives CDR1 SGHNT, CDR2 YENEEA. This CDR3 reads CASSLGTGVEETQYF. CDR3 DNA sequence: TGTGCCAGCAGCTTGGGGACAGGGGTAGAAGAGACCCAGTACTTC.

The V call is TRBV7-6, the J call TRBJ2-5; 9 nucleotides agree with TRBD2. CDR1 SGHVS and CDR2 FNYEAQ come from the germline V gene. V shed 2 bases and J 5 bases; nucleotides not matched to a gene: 12. The CDR3 covers 17 residues. CDR3 protein: CASSLSQLAGPRETQYF. The CDR3 bases are TGTGCCAGCAGCTTATCTCAACTAGCGGGCCCTCGGGAGACCCAGTACTTC.

The chain joins TRBV5-1 to TRBJ1-1, with 9 nucleotides matching TRBD1. J was trimmed by 0 bases and V by 4 bases; bases with no gene match: 7. The CDR3 spans 16 residues. Germline CDR1 is SGHRS and CDR2 is YFSETQ. The CDR3 DNA follows: TGCGCCAGCAGCCGAGGGACAGGGTTGATGAACACTGAAGCTTTCTTT. Protein product: CASSRGTGLMNTEAFF.

V gene TRBV10-1 combines with J gene TRBJ1-5; 7 bases fit TRBD1. CDR1 WNHNN and CDR2 SYGVQD come from the germline V gene (reference sequence). CDR3 size: 17 residues. After removal of 3 bases from V and 5 bases from J, the junction contained 13 bases not matched to a gene. CDR3 DNA: TGCGCCAGCAGTGAAATAGGGGAAGGACAGGTCGATCAGCCCCAGCATTTT. It yields the protein CASSEIGEGQVDQPQHF.

The CDR3 bases are TGTGCCAGCAGCCCGCGGGGGCGGGGGGGCACCAATGAGCAGTTCTTC. This codes for CASSPRGRGGTNEQFF. This chain connects TRBV7-2 to TRBJ2-1, with 9 bases lining up with TRBD2. V trimming: 5 bases; J trimming: 6 bases; junction bases outside the gene matches: 11. Germline V lookup: CDR1 SGHTA, CDR2 FQGNSA. This CDR3 is built from 16 residues.

CDR3 residues: CASSPSGGYTF. In nucleotides, the CDR3 is TGTGCCAGCAGCCCCTCAGGTGGCTACACCTTC. This rearrangement joins TRBV7-9 to TRBJ1-2; D call uncertain. The V end lost 5 bases, the J end lost 7 bases, and 8 bases lay between the germline ends. CDR1 is SEHNR and CDR2 is FQNEAQ in the germline V gene (reference sequence). There are 11 residues in the CDR3.

In this sample, this clone turned up once. The rearrangement uses TRBV20-1 and TRBJ2-7; D possibly corresponds to TRBD1 (5 bases). Trimming cost V 3 bases and J 5 bases, with 17 bases left between them. CDR3 length: 14 amino acids. Per germline, CDR1 DFQATT and CDR2 SNEGSKA (reference sequence). CDR3 bases: TGCAGTGCTAGTGTGGCCAGGGCTCGACACGAGCAGTACTTC. Protein: CSASVARARHEQYF.

The genes are TRBV29-1 and TRBJ1-3; 7 nucleotides agree with TRBD1. With 7 bases clipped from V and 2 bases from J, the junction kept 11 bases outside the gene matches. The CDR3 extends over 15 amino acids. Germline CDR1 reads SQVTM; CDR2 reads ANQGSEA. The CDR3 region is CSAVVGGQTGNTIYF. The DNA of the CDR3 is TGCAGCGCTGTTGTAGGGGGACAGACTGGAAACACCATATATTTT.

This clone was seen just once. This chain links TRBV7-3 with TRBJ2-7, with TRBD1 as a possible D gene (6 bases). Germline lookup yields CDR1 SGHTA and CDR2 FQGTGA. CDR3 size: 13 residues. V was clipped by 5 bases and J by 2 bases, with 10 bases between them. The CDR3 spells CASSMDSTYEQYF. DNA for the CDR3: TGTGCCAGCAGCATGGACAGCACCTACGAGCAGTACTTC.

The genes are TRBV5-4 and TRBJ1-1; the match to TRBD1 covers 9 bases. The CDR3 is 17 amino acids. Looked up from germline, CDR1 is SGHNT and CDR2 is YYREEE (reference sequence). With 4 bases clipped from V and 1 base from J, the junction kept 11 bases outside the gene matches. The CDR3 DNA reads TGTGCCAGCAGCGCAACAGGGGGCGCCGGGGGGAACACTGAAGCTTTCTTT. As protein: CASSATGGAGGNTEAFF.

In nucleotides, the CDR3 is TGTGCCAGCAGCCAAGTTTTGGCCGAGCAGTACTTC. It is translated as CASSQVLAEQYF. The chain uses TRBV14 and TRBJ2-7; D call uncertain. This CDR3 spans 12 amino acids. Germline V CDR1 and CDR2: SGHDN, FVKESK. The V end lost 1 base, the J end lost 6 bases, and 7 bases lay between the germline ends.

The chain uses TRBV14 and TRBJ1-2, with 9 bases aligning to TRBD1. V trimming: 0 bases; J trimming: 2 bases; junction bases outside the gene matches: 10. The CDR3 runs to 18 residues. Germline lookup yields CDR1 SGHDN and CDR2 FVKESK. The CDR3: CASSQDNWGQGPNYGYTF. CDR3 nucleotide sequence: TGTGCCAGCAGCCAAGATAATTGGGGACAGGGTCCCAACTATGGCTACACCTTC.

The chain recombines TRBV5-5 with TRBJ2-2; 8 nucleotides agree with TRBD1. Germline V CDR1 and CDR2: SGHKS, YYEKEE (reference sequence). The CDR3 is 17 amino acids. V gave up 0 bases and J gave up 6 bases; unmatched junction bases: 10. CDR3: CASSLALSGGPSGELFF. As DNA, the CDR3 is TGTGCCAGCAGCTTGGCCCTCTCAGGGGGCCCATCCGGGGAGCTGTTTTTT.

This chain connects TRBV18 to TRBJ2-7; the match to TRBD1 covers 7 bases. The CDR3 totals 12 residues. Germline V gene lookup returns CDR1 KGHSH and CDR2 LQKENI. V gave up 5 bases and J gave up 4 bases; unmatched junction bases: 2. CDR3 nucleotides: TGTGCCAGCTCATCGACAGGGTACGAGCAGTACTTC. Protein product: CASSSTGYEQYF.

The chain is built from TRBV6-2 or TRBV6-3 and TRBJ1-2; 10 bases are shared with TRBD1. In germline, CDR1 is MNHEY, CDR2 SVGEGT. This CDR3 is built from 15 residues. V was pared by 6 bases and J by 3 bases, with 7 bases of the junction left unmatched. The CDR3 DNA reads as TGTGCCAGCAGCCCTGGGACAGGGGTGGACTATGGCTACACCTTC. Its protein is CASSPGTGVDYGYTF.

The genes are TRBV5-1 and TRBJ2-7; TRBD1 agrees at 12 bases. The V and J ends lost 3 bases and 5 bases, in that order; junction bases with no gene match: 9. Germline assignment: CDR1 SGHRS and CDR2 YFSETQ. CDR3 size: 16 residues. CDR3 protein: CASSSNAGTGGDEQYF. CDR3 bases: TGCGCCAGCAGCTCCAACGCCGGGACAGGGGGCGACGAGCAGTACTTC.

This clone came up a few times. The V and J genes are TRBV25-1 and TRBJ1-6; the match to TRBD1 covers 7 bases. With 2 bases clipped from V and 10 bases from J, the junction kept 8 bases outside the gene matches. CDR1 is MGHDK and CDR2 is SYGVNS in the germline V gene. The CDR3 has 15 amino acids. The CDR3 nucleotides read TGTGCCAGCAGTGAAGCCGGGACAGAGGCCTCACCCCTCCACTTT. Translating it yields CASSEAGTEASPLHF.

This chain uses TRBV5-3 with TRBJ1-2; D call uncertain. TRBV5-3 is an ORF, with its function uncertain. The CDR3 runs 9 residues. V was shortened by 6 bases and J by 10 bases, with 7 bases between the two germline ends. The CDR3 spells CARTWHYTF. DNA for the CDR3: TGTGCCAGAACTTGGCACTACACCTTC.

The chain combines TRBV9 with TRBJ1-2, with no clear D. CDR1 SGDLS and CDR2 YYNGEE come from the germline V gene. Trimming took off 0 bases at V and 8 bases at J, with 11 bases between the two ends. CDR3 length: 13 amino acids. The CDR3 coding sequence is TGTGCCAGCAGCGTAGTCGGGTCGGGAGGCTACACCTTC. Translation: CASSVVGSGGYTF.

This chain connects TRBV2 to TRBJ2-2; D uncertain. CDR3 size: 14 residues. Germline CDR1 SNHLY, CDR2 FYNNEI. The V and J ends lost 4 bases and 1 base respectively, with 7 bases between them. CDR3 nucleotide sequence: TGTGCCAGCAGTGCCCTCCGGAACACCGGGGAGCTGTTTTTT. Amino acids: CASSALRNTGELFF.

The chain joins TRBV19 to TRBJ1-2; TRBD1 matches 8 bases. V shed 5 bases, J shed 6 bases, and the junction held 8 bases outside the gene matches. The CDR3 totals 14 residues. Germline values: CDR1 LNHDA, CDR2 SQIVND (reference sequence). The CDR3 region has the DNA TGTGCCAGTAGTCCGAGGACAGGGTCCCATGGCTACACCTTC. Translation gives CASSPRTGSHGYTF.

CDR3 region: CASSLRTGAGEQFF. In DNA, the CDR3 is TGTGCCAGCAGCCTCCGGACCGGCGCGGGCGAGCAGTTCTTC. V is TRBV7-8 and J is TRBJ2-1, with D possibly matching TRBD2 (5 bases). The CDR3 runs 14 residues. Germline loops: CDR1 SGHVS, CDR2 FQNEAQ. V was cut by 5 bases and J by 10 bases, with 18 bases left in between. The entire variable domain, with the rest obtained from reference TRBV7-8 and TRBJ2-1, is as follows: GAGVSQSPRYKVAKRGQDVALRCDPISGHVSLFWYQQALGQGPEFLTYFQNEAQLDKSGLPSDRFFAERPEGSVSTLKIQRTQQEDSAVYLCASSLRTGAGEQFFGPGTRLTVL.

With regard to this clone: This specimen includes other DNA sequences encoding the same CDR3. The chain has TRBV18 and TRBJ1-1; 9 bases fit TRBD1. Unmatched junction bases numbered 2, after V lost 2 bases and J lost 4 bases. Germline CDR1 and CDR2: KGHSH and LQKENI. This CDR3 region has 14 residues. Here the CDR3 reads CASSPGQGITEAFF. The CDR3 nucleotides read TGTGCCAGCTCACCAGGACAGGGGATCACTGAAGCTTTCTTT.

CDR3 region: CASRGRDRAGELFF. The CDR3 bases are TGTGCCAGCAGGGGCCGGGACAGGGCCGGGGAGCTGTTTTTT. The rearrangement uses TRBV6-5 and TRBJ2-2, with 9 bases lining up with TRBD1. This CDR3 has 14 amino acids. V lost 6 bases to trimming and J lost 6 bases; unmatched junction nucleotides: 5. CDR1 MNHEY and CDR2 SVGAGI come from the germline V gene.

This chain joins TRBV7-9 and TRBJ1-5; no clear D gene. Germline V gene lookup returns CDR1 SEHNR and CDR2 FQNEAQ (reference sequence). This CDR3 comprises 12 residues. The V end lost 5 bases, the J end lost 7 bases, and 9 bases lay between the germline ends. CDR3 sequence (DNA): TGTGCCAGCAGCCTTCCAGGACAGCCCCAGCATTTT. It specifies CASSLPGQPQHF.